This paragraph covers one T cell receptor beta chain sequence. Its antigen is as yet unknown. Between the trimmed V and J ends, which lost 4 bases and 13 bases, there was a span of 13 bases. This CDR3 is built from 11 residues. From germline, CDR1 is WNHNN and CDR2 SYGVQD (reference sequence). Using genomic DNA as the template, TCR beta VDJ and CDR3 profiling was carried out. One entry per CDR3 protein results from TCRdb running MiXCR on the reads. The sample lists 150,000 or so distinct CDR3 sequences; approximately 44% were seen once. These data belong to a study of CD8+CD57+ T cells in acquired aplastic anemia. Study outcomes and limitations: Overlapping CD8+ CDR3 repertoires of patients and controls contained approximately 29 shared sequences. Patients and controls had CD8+ Simpson's diversity values that were not significantly distinct.

CD8+CD57+ cell expansion, shown by flow cytometry, had occurred in the patients selected for sequencing. The sample comprised sorted CD4+, CD8+, or CD8+CD57+ T cells (not recorded which) from PBMCs. The receptor's source is a human donor with aplastic anemia. The V and J genes are TRBV10-1 and TRBJ1-1, with D uncertain. Here the CDR3 DNA reads TGCGCCAGCAGTGGGGGAAAGAGGCTTTTCTTT. Translating gives CASSGGKRLFF.